This record looks at one TCR beta chain sequence and its context. This sample was included in a study of T cell responses to AZD1222 COVID-19 vaccine. The germline V gene has CDR1 SQVTM and CDR2 ANQGSEA. Trimming took 3 bases from V and 5 from J; bases not matched to a gene: 8. This CDR3 comprises 14 residues. Data came from immunoSEQ multiplex PCR; TCRdb stores just in-frame clones and leaves some out. Among tens of thousands of clones listed, roughly 86% were seen once. This sample comprised peripheral blood, obtained on day 0 of AZD1222 vaccination. The sequence derives from an adult in good health. The rearrangement links TRBV29-1 to TRBJ2-7; TRBD1 matches 9 bases. DNA for the CDR3: TGCAGCGTTGACCCCGGGACAGGGATCGACGAGCAGTACTTC. It yields the protein CSVDPGTGIDEQYF.